This T cell receptor beta chain was identified during a study of T cell repertoires in cytomegalovirus infection. Study at large: The public TCR beta signatures pointed to both CMV infection and matching HLA type.

Using its own MiXCR run on the reads, TCRdb lists one record per CDR3 protein. The table shows around 320,000 distinct CDR3 sequences, with over 7.5% occurring only once. Findings of the study overall: The study identified carriers of CMV plus the relevant HLA from cumulative public TCR beta family frequency. CMV-specific HLA-C-restricted TCR beta clonotypes dominated the ex vivo response.

This clonotype occurred a few times. The antigen remains undetermined. V lost 6 bases and J 5 bases, leaving 8 bases between the germline ends. Germline CDR1 MNHEY, CDR2 SVGEGT. This CDR3 has 12 amino acids. The source material was PBMCs. This clonotype was sampled from a human donor in good health (CMV status not recorded). Some clones in this sample may be carry-over from other donors' samples. This chain links TRBV6-2 or TRBV6-3 with TRBJ1-5, with D tentatively TRBD1 (5 bases). The CDR3 loop reads CASRGGDQPQHF. As DNA, the CDR3 is TGTGCCAGCAGGGGGGGGGATCAGCCCCAGCATTTT.